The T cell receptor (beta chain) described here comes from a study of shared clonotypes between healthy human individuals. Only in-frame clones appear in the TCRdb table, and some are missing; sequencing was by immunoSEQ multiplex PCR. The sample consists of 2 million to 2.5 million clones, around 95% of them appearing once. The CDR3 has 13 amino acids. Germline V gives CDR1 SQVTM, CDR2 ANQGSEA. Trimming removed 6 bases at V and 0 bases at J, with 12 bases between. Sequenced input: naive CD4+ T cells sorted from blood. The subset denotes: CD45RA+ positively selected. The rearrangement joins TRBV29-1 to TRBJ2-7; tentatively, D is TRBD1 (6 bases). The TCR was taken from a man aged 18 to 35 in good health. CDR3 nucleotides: TGCAGCGTCCCGACAGGTTCCTCCTACGAGCAGTACTTC. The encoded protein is CSVPTGSSYEQYF.